These T cell receptor beta chains were read from a single sample in a study of shared clonotypes between healthy human individuals. Profiled with immunoSEQ multiplex PCR; TCRdb holds only in-frame clones, not every one. Of roughly 490,000 clones in the sample, around 79% were seen once. Sequenced sample: PBMCs. The receptors were gathered from a woman aged 35 to 49 in good health. Some clones in this sample may be carry-over from other donors' samples. Each CDR3 is given with its conserved first and last residue. The order of the fields is V gene, D gene, J gene, clone size, CDR3 DNA, CDR3 protein. D genes are given only for firm matches. Clone size is shown for a subset of rows, as once, few, many or a class of expanded clone.

TRBV4-2,TRBD2,TRBJ2-2,NA,TGTGCCAGCAGCCATGAACTAGCGGGAGCCGGGGAGCTGTTTTTT,CASSHELAGAGELFF
TRBV7-2,NA,TRBJ2-3,NA,TGTGCCAGCAGCTTAATGGCTATCACAGATACGCAGTATTTT,CASSLMAITDTQYF
TRBV6-6,TRBD1,TRBJ2-2,NA,TGTGCCAGCAGGGGACAGGGGTCCGGGGAGCTGTTTTTT,CASRGQGSGELFF
TRBV7-2,NA,TRBJ2-1,few,TGTGCCAGCAGCTTAACGAAGCGGGCCGATTACAATGAGCAGTTCTTC,CASSLTKRADYNEQFF
TRBV6-1,NA,TRBJ2-3,NA,TGTGCCAGCACCCAATACACAGATACGCAGTATTTT,CASTQYTDTQYF
TRBV6-4,TRBD2,TRBJ2-5,few,TGTGCCAGCAGCGACCCGGGACCGGGGGAAACTAGCGGGAGTCGGGAGACCCAGTACTTC,CASSDPGPGETSGSRETQYF
TRBV11-2,NA,TRBJ2-7,NA,TGTGCCAGCAGCTTTGCGGGGAGAATTAACGAGCAGTACTTC,CASSFAGRINEQYF
TRBV25-1,NA,TRBJ2-7,few,TGTGCCAGTGAGGGACTTTCTAACTCCTACGAGCAGTACTTC,CASEGLSNSYEQYF
TRBV11-2,NA,TRBJ2-7,few,TGTGCCAGCAGCTGGAGAGTTGGGTACGAGCAGTACTTC,CASSWRVGYEQYF
TRBV5-1,TRBD1,TRBJ1-2,NA,TGCGCCAGCAGCCCCGGACAGGGCATCGACTACACCTTC,CASSPGQGIDYTF
TRBV10-2,TRBD2,TRBJ2-7,NA,TGCGCCAGCAGTGACTCCCGGGTCGTAGCGGGCTCCTACGAGCAGTACTTC,CASSDSRVVAGSYEQYF
TRBV5-1,TRBD1,TRBJ2-7,NA,TGCGCCAGCAGCCCAACGACAGGGGTCGAGCAGTACTTC,CASSPTTGVEQYF
TRBV30,NA,TRBJ2-1,NA,TGTGCCTGGAGTAATCCGTTCGGGGCCGATGAGCAGTTCTTC,CAWSNPFGADEQFF
TRBV18,NA,TRBJ2-7,NA,TGTGCCAGCTCCTCCGAGCGTTCCTACGAGCAGTACTTC,CASSSERSYEQYF
TRBV5-4,TRBD2,TRBJ2-7,NA,TGTGCCAGCAGCTGGGGACTAGCGGGAGGTGGTGGAGAGCAGTACTTC,CASSWGLAGGGGEQYF
TRBV15,NA,TRBJ1-4,NA,TGTGCCTCCGCCAGGGGAAGTGAAAAACTGCTTTTT,CASARGSEKLLF
TRBV5-6,NA,TRBJ2-7,NA,TGTGCCAGCAGCTTTAACAGGGCAACCCTCTACGAGCAGTACTTC,CASSFNRATLYEQYF
TRBV5-8,TRBD1,TRBJ1-1,NA,TGTGCCAGCAGCACTCTGGGACAGGGGGCGCGAGACACTGAAGCTTTCTTT,CASSTLGQGARDTEAFF
TRBV21-1,NA,TRBJ1-5,NA,TGTGCCAGCAGCAAGAGAACAGAGTGGGGCTATAGCAATCAGCCCCAGCATTTT,CASSKRTEWGYSNQPQHF
TRBV18,NA,TRBJ1-1,NA,TGTGCCAGCTCACCGCGGACAGAGAACACTGAAGCTTTCTTT,CASSPRTENTEAFF